This record looks at one T cell receptor (beta chain) sequence and its context. The record originates from a study of blood T cell repertoires in COVID-19. Data came from immunoSEQ multiplex PCR; TCRdb stores just in-frame clones and leaves some out. The table lists hundreds of thousands of clones, about 80% of them singletons. Enrollees, roughly 18 to 95 years old, lived in about two dozen US areas. Which cohort a participant joined came from the clinical history participants gave. The CDR3 is 16 amino acids. With 2 bases removed from V and 6 bases from J, the gap between germline ends came to 17 bases. Looked up from germline, CDR1 is MDHEN and CDR2 is SYDVKM.

The V and J genes are TRBV28 and TRBJ2-1, with a tentative D call TRBD1 (6 bases). The sequenced sample was PBMCs or T cells enriched from blood (not recorded which). This sequence originates from a man aged 25 to 40 with acute COVID-19. The CDR3 reads CASSLISQGRGNEQFF. The CDR3 DNA reads as TGTGCCAGCAGTTTAATCTCCCAGGGGCGCGGCAATGAGCAGTTCTTC.